A single sample is the source of the 5 T cell receptor beta chains below, sequenced in a study of T cells in Graves' hyperthyroidism and ophthalmopathy. TCR beta CDR3 sequences were amplified from RNA transcripts. During a first-round RT-PCR of the TCR CDR3, the HTBI primer set was used. TCRdb processed the multiplex PCR reads anew with MiXCR; each CDR3 protein has one entry. Here the sample spans hundreds of thousands of distinct CDR3 sequences, approximately 14% being singletons. Sequencing used blood. These receptors originate from a woman between 40 and 55 years old with Graves' ophthalmopathy.

This clonotype occurred many times. The rearrangement links TRBV12-3 or TRBV12-4 to TRBJ1-1; 8 nucleotides line up with TRBD1. Trimming cost V 2 bases and J 10 bases; bases outside gene matches: 9. The CDR3 extends over 14 amino acids. Written as DNA, the CDR3 is TGTGCCAGCAGTTTAAGCTCAGGGGGCGGGTCAGCTTTCTTT. It yields the protein CASSLSSGGGSAFF.

This chain links TRBV11-2 with TRBJ2-6; maybe TRBD2 (5 bases). Germline loops: CDR1 SGHAT, CDR2 FQNNGV. Trimming removed 0 bases at V and 0 bases at J, with 18 bases between. This CDR3 spans 20 amino acids. CDR3 protein: CASSLDGRLGVISGANVLTF. DNA for the CDR3: TGTGCCAGCAGCTTAGACGGTCGTCTCGGGGTCATCTCTGGGGCCAACGTCCTGACTTTC. Full variable domain (missing parts from reference TRBV11-2 and TRBJ2-6): EAGVAQSPRYKIIEKRQSVAFWCNPISGHATLYWYQQILGQGPKLLIQFQNNGVVDDSQLPKDRFSAERLKGVDSTLKIQPAKLEDSAVYLCASSLDGRLGVISGANVLTFGAGSRLTVL.

This clonotype was counted many times. J is TRBJ2-7 and V is TRBV6-2 or TRBV6-3; tentatively, D is TRBD1 (5 bases). Germline loops: CDR1 MNHEY, CDR2 SVGEGT. V was cut by 2 bases and J by 4 bases, with 9 bases left in between. This CDR3 has 13 amino acids. The CDR3 here is CASSYPAGYEQYF. The CDR3, as DNA: TGTGCCAGCAGTTACCCGGCAGGGTACGAGCAGTACTTC.

The V gene is TRBV6-2 or TRBV6-3, the J gene TRBJ2-7, with D uncertain. The CDR3 runs 12 residues. Germline-derived CDR1 and CDR2 are MNHEY and SVGEGT. With 7 bases removed from V and 3 bases from J, the gap between germline ends came to 10 bases. As DNA, the CDR3 is TGTGCCAGCAACCCAGGAGACTACGAGCAGTACTTC. It codes for CASNPGDYEQYF.

This clonotype was counted between two and nine times. V is TRBV11-1 and J is TRBJ2-2, with 11 bases that match TRBD1. V gave up 6 bases and J gave up 6 bases; unmatched junction bases: 9. Germline CDR1 and CDR2: SGHAT and FQDESV (reference sequence). CDR3 length: 16 amino acids. The CDR3 region is CASSWGPGQGAGELFF. The CDR3 bases are TGTGCCAGCAGTTGGGGCCCGGGACAGGGGGCCGGGGAGCTGTTTTTT.